This TCR beta chain appears in the sequencing data of a study of blood T cell repertoires in COVID-19. Overall study context: There were acute and convalescent COVID-19 samples, and they came from the United States, Italy and Spain. The cDNA or gDNA used as material had been derived from T cells, B-cell-depleted T cells, or PBMCs.

Original methodology: Estimation of nucleated cell counts was performed using reference gene primer amplification. Generated by immunoSEQ multiplex PCR, the TCRdb table keeps only in-frame clones and is missing some. V, J and clone size are taken as reported in that table, and D and trimming were inferred from the DNA itself. The sample includes roughly 300,000 clones, approximately 81% of them seen just once. The material sequenced was peripheral blood. The TCR sequence derives from a woman aged 55-75 years with active or convalescent COVID-19.

CDR3 nucleotides: TGTGCCAGCAGCTGGGCGGGCGGGCGGAAGGAGACCCAGTACTTC. Translating it yields CASSWAGGRKETQYF. This chain uses TRBV7-8 with TRBJ2-5, with a weak D call TRBD2 (5 bases). The CDR3 runs 15 residues. Trimming took 4 bases from V and 5 from J, leaving 17 bases between them. Germline CDR1 is SGHVS and CDR2 is FQNEAQ.